A single sample is the source of the 18 T cell receptor beta chains below, sequenced in a study of blood T cells in healthy people across ages. Combining a sample-barcoded 5' primer with a J-beta primer mix, a second PCR ran for roughly 6 to 12 cycles. TCRdb reprocessed the 5' RACE reads via MiXCR and lists one record per CDR3 protein. The top ten hold less than 25% of the sample, which has fewer than 900,000 distinct CDR3 sequences, around 46% seen once. Sequencing was carried out using blood. All receptors derive from a woman in her sixties in good health.

The chain links TRBV19 to TRBJ2-7; maybe TRBD1 (5 bases). CDR3 size: 16 residues. Germline V gene data show CDR1 as LNHDA and CDR2 as SQIVND (reference sequence). Trimming removed 4 bases from V and 2 bases from J, with 18 bases in between. The CDR3 loop reads CASSNGASLSAYEQYF. The CDR3 coding sequence is TGTGCCAGTAGTAATGGGGCCAGCCTCTCCGCCTACGAGCAGTACTTC. Full variable domain (remainder filled in from reference TRBV19 and TRBJ2-7): DGGITQSPKYLFRKEGQNVTLSCEQNLNHDAMYWYRQDPGQGLRLIYYSQIVNDFQKGDIAEGYSVSREKKESFPLTVTSAQKNPTAFYLCASSNGASLSAYEQYFGPGTRLTVT.

The chain joins TRBV9 to TRBJ2-3; D might be TRBD1 (6 bases). Looked up from germline, CDR1 is SGDLS and CDR2 is YYNGEE. CDR3 length: 14 amino acids. V dropped 4 bases and J dropped 2 bases, with 11 bases sitting between them. The CDR3 DNA is TGTGCCAGCAGCCCCGGACAGCCCACAGATACGCAGTATTTT. It translates to CASSPGQPTDTQYF.

This clonotype was detected a few times. The chain uses TRBV20-1 and TRBJ2-5; 11 bases fit TRBD2. V gave up 3 bases and J gave up 5 bases; unmatched junction bases: 5. The CDR3 runs 14 residues. Germline V gene sequence: CDR1 DFQATT, CDR2 SNEGSKA (reference sequence). The CDR3 region is CSASSSGGQETQYF. CDR3 coding DNA: TGCAGTGCTAGTTCTAGCGGGGGGCAGGAGACCCAGTACTTC.

The CDR3 nucleotides read TGTGCCAGCAGTCAAGGACAGGCCGGCTGGGAGACCCAGTACTTC. Translated: CASSQGQAGWETQYF. This chain connects TRBV27 to TRBJ2-5, with 7 nucleotides matching TRBD1. With V trimmed by 5 bases and J by 5 bases, 11 bases remained unmatched. The CDR3 consists of 15 residues. Germline V lookup: CDR1 MNHEY, CDR2 SMNVEV (reference sequence).

The chain recombines TRBV24-1 with TRBJ2-7; tentative D call: TRBD1 (5 bases). The V end was cut by 1 base, the J end by 2 bases, with 8 bases between. The CDR3 extends over 14 amino acids. CDR1 is KGHDR and CDR2 is SFDVKD in the germline V gene. The CDR3 DNA follows: TGTGCCACCAGTGATTTCAGGGAAGCCTACGAGCAGTACTTC. It specifies CATSDFREAYEQYF.

This clonotype has just a few counts. The chain has TRBV20-1 and TRBJ2-1; 11 bases align to TRBD2. The end of the DNA aligns better with TRBJ2-7, so the J call may be wrong. The CDR3 covers 14 residues. The germline CDR1 and CDR2 sequences are DFQATT and SNEGSKA (reference sequence). Here the CDR3 DNA reads TGCAGTGCTACGACTAGCGGGAACTACAATGAGCAGTACTTC. Translated: CSATTSGNYNEQYF.

This clonotype occurred a few times. This chain connects TRBV27 to TRBJ1-5; D remains ambiguous. The CDR3 extends over 17 amino acids. Germline values: CDR1 MNHEY, CDR2 SMNVEV (reference sequence). V was pared by 2 bases and J by 3 bases, with 17 bases between. The CDR3: CASSLKQGGGFNQPQHF. The CDR3 nucleotides are TGTGCCAGCAGTTTAAAACAAGGCGGAGGTTTCAATCAGCCCCAGCATTTT.

There are a few counts of this clonotype. The chain is built from TRBV25-1 and TRBJ1-1, with D maybe TRBD1 (5 bases). This CDR3 region has 14 residues. Trimming shortened V by 3 bases and J by 8 bases, and 16 bases separated the two germline ends. Germline values: CDR1 MGHDK, CDR2 SYGVNS. Written as DNA, the CDR3 is TGTGCCAGCAGTGATGCAGGGAGCCCAAACGAAGCTTTCTTT. Encoded protein: CASSDAGSPNEAFF.

The rearrangement joins TRBV20-1 to TRBJ2-3; TRBD2 is a possible D gene (6 bases). V dropped 0 bases and J dropped 6 bases, with 13 bases sitting between them. CDR3 length: 14 amino acids. In germline, CDR1 is DFQATT, CDR2 SNEGSKA (reference sequence). CDR3 DNA: TGCAGTGCTAGAGAATCGGGAGCGATGGATACGCAGTATTTT. As protein: CSARESGAMDTQYF.

The rearrangement uses TRBV18 and TRBJ2-5, with 8 bases identical to TRBD1. Germline-derived CDR1 and CDR2 are KGHSH and LQKENI. J lost 2 bases, V lost 5 bases, and 7 bases had no gene match. This CDR3 region has 15 residues. The CDR3 region is CASSAQGAGQETQYF. The CDR3 nucleotides are TGTGCCAGCTCAGCTCAGGGGGCTGGTCAAGAGACCCAGTACTTC.

The table lists this clonotype with a few counts. The gene calls are TRBV3-1 and TRBJ2-7; D is undetermined. The germline CDR1 and CDR2 sequences are LGHDT and YNNKEL (reference sequence). V gave up 4 bases and J gave up 5 bases, with 12 bases separating them. The CDR3 spans 13 residues. The CDR3 nucleotides read TGTGCCAGCAGCCGCCTTTCTGTTGACGAGCAGTACTTC. Translating it yields CASSRLSVDEQYF.

A remark on this clonotype: Its ends do not fully match the called genes, so a read error is possible. The V gene is TRBV7-7, the J gene TRBJ2-5; perhaps TRBD1 as D (5 bases). The germline V gene encodes CDR1 SSHAT and CDR2 FNYEAQ (reference sequence). The CDR3 is made up of 15 amino acids. The CDR3 bases are TGTGCTAGCAGCTTAGGGGAACAGCTACAAGAGACCCAGTACTTC. Translation: CASSLGEQLQETQYF. Filled out from reference TRBV7-7 and TRBJ2-5, the complete variable domain reads GAGVSQSPRYKVTKRGQDVTLRCDPISSHATLYWYQQALGQGPEFLTYFNYEAQPDKSGLPSDRFSAERPEGSISTLTIQRTEQRDSAMYRCASSLGEQLQETQYFGPGTRLLVL.

This clonotype was counted a few times. The chain links TRBV5-1 to TRBJ2-1; the D call may be TRBD1 or TRBD2 (5 bases each). The better agreement between TRBJ2-7 and the DNA end casts doubt on the J call. CDR1 SGHRS and CDR2 YFSETQ come from the germline V gene. This CDR3 comprises 16 residues. The CDR3 DNA follows: TGCGCCAGCAGCCCCCGGGACGCCGCCTCCTACAATGAGCAGTACTTC. This gives the protein CASSPRDAASYNEQYF.

This clonotype showed up many times. The rearrangement links TRBV3-1 to TRBJ2-1; D gene unclear. Germline V CDR1 and CDR2: LGHDT, YNNKEL (reference sequence). Trimming pared 1 base from V and 6 bases from J, leaving 7 bases between. CDR3 size: 13 residues. The CDR3, as DNA: TGTGCCAGCAGCCAAGGGGGTTCCAATGAGCAGTTCTTC. Translating it yields CASSQGGSNEQFF.

This clonotype occurred a few times. CDR3 in DNA: TGTGCCAGCAGTTTTACCGGGGAGCTGTTTTTT. Translated, it gives CASSFTGELFF. V is TRBV12-3 or TRBV12-4 and J is TRBJ2-2, with D uncertain. V lost 3 bases, J lost 5 bases, and 1 base lay in between. The CDR3 spans 11 residues.

A word on this clonotype: This may stem from a read error, because a much larger clone lies one nucleotide away. V and J are TRBV5-1 and TRBJ2-7; 7 bases line up with TRBD1. V lost 4 bases to trimming and J lost 3 bases; unmatched junction nucleotides: 10. The CDR3 covers 15 residues. In germline, CDR1 is SGHRS, CDR2 YFSETQ. This chain's CDR3 is CASSLRQGLVYEQYF. In nucleotides, the CDR3 is TGCGCCAGCAGCCTCCGACAGGGCCTAGTCTACGAGCAGTACTTC.

This clonotype was observed a few times. V and J are TRBV5-1 and TRBJ1-2; 9 bases are a match to TRBD1. The ends lost 4 bases at V and 4 bases at J; junction bases unmatched: 2. The germline gives CDR1 SGHRS, CDR2 YFSETQ. The CDR3 spans 13 residues. The CDR3 is CASSTGGPYGYTF. In DNA, the CDR3 is TGCGCCAGCAGCACAGGGGGCCCCTATGGCTACACCTTC.

The gene calls are TRBV4-1 and TRBJ1-5, with unresolved D. Germline values: CDR1 MGHRA, CDR2 YSYEKL. Deletions cut 1 base from V and 2 bases from J, with 24 bases between. This CDR3 has 20 residues. The CDR3 loop reads CASSQVPKLGSIHGNQPQHF. For the CDR3, the DNA is TGCGCCAGCAGCCAAGTTCCTAAGCTTGGTTCTATCCATGGCAATCAGCCCCAGCATTTT.